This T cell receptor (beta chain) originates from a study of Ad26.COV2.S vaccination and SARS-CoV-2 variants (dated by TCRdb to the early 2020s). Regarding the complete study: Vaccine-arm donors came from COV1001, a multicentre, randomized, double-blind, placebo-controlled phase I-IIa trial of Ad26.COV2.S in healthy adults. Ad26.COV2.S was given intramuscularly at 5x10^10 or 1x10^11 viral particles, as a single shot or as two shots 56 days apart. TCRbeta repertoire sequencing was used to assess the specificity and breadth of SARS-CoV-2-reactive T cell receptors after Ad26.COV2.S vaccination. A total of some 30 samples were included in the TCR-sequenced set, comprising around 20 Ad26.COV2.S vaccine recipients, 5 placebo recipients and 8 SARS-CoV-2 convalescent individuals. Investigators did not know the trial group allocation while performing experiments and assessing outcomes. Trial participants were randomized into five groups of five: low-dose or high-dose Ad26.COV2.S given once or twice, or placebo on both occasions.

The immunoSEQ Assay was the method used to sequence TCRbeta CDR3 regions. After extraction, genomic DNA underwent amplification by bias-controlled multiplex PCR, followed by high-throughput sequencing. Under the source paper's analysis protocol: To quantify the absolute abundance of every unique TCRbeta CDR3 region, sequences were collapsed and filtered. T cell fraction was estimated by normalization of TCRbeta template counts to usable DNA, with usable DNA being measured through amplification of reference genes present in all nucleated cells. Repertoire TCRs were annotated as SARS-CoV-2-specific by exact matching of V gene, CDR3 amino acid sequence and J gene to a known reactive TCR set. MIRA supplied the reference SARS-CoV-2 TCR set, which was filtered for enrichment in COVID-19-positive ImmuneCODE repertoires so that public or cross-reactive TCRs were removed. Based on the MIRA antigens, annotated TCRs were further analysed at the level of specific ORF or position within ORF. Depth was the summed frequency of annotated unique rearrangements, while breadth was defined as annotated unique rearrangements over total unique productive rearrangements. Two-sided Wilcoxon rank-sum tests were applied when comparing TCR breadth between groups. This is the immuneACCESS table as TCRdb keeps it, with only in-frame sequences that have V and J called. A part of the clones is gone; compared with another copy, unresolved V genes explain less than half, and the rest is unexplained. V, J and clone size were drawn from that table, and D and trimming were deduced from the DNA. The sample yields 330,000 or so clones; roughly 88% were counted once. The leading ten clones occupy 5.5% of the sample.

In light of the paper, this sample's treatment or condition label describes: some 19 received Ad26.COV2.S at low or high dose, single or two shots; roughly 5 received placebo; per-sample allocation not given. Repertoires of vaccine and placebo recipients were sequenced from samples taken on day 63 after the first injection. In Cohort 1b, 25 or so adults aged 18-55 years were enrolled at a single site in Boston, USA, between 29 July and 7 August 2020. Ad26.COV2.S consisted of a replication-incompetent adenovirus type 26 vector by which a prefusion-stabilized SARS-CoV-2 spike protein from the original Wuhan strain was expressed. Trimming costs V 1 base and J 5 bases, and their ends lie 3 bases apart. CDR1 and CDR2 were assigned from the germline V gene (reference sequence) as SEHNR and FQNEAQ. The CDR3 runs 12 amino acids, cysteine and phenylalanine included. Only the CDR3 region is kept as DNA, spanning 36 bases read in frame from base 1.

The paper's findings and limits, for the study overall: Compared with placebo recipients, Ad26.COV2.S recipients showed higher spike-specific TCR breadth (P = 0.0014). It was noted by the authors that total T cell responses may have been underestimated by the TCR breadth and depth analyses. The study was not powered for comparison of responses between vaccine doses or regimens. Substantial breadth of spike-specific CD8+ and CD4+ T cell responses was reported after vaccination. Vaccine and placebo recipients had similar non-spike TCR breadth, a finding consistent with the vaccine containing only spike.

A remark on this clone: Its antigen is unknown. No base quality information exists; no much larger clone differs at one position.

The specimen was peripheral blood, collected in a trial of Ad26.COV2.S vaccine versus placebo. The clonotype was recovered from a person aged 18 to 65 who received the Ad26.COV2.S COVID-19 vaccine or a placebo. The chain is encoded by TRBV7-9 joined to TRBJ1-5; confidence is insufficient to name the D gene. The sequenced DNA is TGTGCCAGCAGCTTAGTGGATCAGCCCCAGCATTTT. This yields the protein CASSLVDQPQHF.